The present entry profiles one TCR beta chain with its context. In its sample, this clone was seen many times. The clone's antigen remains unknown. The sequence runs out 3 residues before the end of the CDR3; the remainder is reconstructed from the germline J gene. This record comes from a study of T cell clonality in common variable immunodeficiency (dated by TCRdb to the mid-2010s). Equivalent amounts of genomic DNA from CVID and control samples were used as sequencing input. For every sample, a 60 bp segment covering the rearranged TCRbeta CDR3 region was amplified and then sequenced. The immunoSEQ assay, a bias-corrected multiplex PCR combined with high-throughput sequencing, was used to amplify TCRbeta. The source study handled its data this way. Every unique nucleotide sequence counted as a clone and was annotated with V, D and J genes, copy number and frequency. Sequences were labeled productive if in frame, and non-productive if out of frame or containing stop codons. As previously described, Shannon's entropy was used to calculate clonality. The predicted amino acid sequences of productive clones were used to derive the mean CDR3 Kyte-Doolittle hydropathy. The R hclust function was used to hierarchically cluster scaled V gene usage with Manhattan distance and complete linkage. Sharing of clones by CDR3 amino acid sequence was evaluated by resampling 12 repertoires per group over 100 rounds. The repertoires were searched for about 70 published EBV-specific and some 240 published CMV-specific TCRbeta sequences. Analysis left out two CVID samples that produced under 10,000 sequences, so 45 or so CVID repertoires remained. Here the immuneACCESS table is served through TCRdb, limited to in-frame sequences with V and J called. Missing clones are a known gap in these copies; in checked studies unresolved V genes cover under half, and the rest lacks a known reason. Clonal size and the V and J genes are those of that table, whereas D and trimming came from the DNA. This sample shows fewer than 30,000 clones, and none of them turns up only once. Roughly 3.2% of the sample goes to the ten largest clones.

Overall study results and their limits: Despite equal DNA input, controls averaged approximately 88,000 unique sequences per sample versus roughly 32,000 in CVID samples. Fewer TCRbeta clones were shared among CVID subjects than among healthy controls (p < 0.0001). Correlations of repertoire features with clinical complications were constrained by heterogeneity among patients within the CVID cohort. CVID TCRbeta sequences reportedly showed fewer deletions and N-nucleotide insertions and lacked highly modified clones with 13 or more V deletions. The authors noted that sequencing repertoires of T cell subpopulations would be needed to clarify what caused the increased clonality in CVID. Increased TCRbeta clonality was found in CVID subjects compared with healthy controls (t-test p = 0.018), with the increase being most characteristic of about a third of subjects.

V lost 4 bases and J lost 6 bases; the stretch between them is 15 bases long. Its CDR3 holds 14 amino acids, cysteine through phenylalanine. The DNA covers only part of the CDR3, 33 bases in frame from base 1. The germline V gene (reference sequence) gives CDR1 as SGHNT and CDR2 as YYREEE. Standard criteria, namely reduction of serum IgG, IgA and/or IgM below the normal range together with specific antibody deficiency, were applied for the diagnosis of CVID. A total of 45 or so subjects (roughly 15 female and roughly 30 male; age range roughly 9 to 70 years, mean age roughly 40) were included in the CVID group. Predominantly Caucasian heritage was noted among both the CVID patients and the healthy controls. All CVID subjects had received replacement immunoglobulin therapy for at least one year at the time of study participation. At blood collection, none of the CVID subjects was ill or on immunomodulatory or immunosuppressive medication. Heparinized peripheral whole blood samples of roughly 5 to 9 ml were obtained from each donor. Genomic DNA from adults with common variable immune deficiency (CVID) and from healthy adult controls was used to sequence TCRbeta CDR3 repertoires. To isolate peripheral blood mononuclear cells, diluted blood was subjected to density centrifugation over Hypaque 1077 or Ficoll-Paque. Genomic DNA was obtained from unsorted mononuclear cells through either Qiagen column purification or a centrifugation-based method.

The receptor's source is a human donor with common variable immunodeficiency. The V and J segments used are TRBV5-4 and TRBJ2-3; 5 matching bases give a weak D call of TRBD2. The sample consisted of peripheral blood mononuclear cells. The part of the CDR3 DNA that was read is TGTGCCAGCAGCCTAAGGACCGGGGAGGATACG. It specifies CASSLRTGEDT. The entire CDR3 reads CASSLRTGEDTQYF.